Below, 10 T cell receptor beta chains from the same sample are listed, as sequenced in a study of T cell changes during pregnancy in multiple sclerosis. This table comes from immunoSEQ multiplex PCR, and its TCRdb copy is limited to in-frame clones, with some not included. The sample yields 60,000 to 70,000 clones, roughly 91% seen once. Material: peripheral blood, obtained after pregnancy. The receptor set was obtained from a female donor in good health, enrolled as a control in a pregnancy study.

DNA of the CDR3: TGTGCCAGCAGCCCATTTGGTCTCGGACAGGGCAGCACAGATACGCAGTATTTT. The encoded protein is CASSPFGLGQGSTDTQYF. The chain uses TRBV7-3 and TRBJ2-3; TRBD1 aligns across 8 bases. Germline CDR1 reads SGHTA; CDR2 reads FQGTGA. V lost 5 bases and J lost 0; bases outside the gene matches: 13. This CDR3 has 18 amino acids.

V gene TRBV27 combines with J gene TRBJ1-1, with 11 positions matching TRBD1. Germline V CDR1 and CDR2: MNHEY, SMNVEV (reference sequence). V shed 5 bases and J 10 bases; nucleotides not matched to a gene: 12. The CDR3 has 15 residues. This chain's CDR3 is CASSHLAGTGGSAFF. DNA for the CDR3: TGTGCCAGCAGTCACCTGGCCGGGACAGGGGGTTCAGCTTTCTTT.

This chain connects TRBV9 to TRBJ1-1; TRBD1 is a possible D gene (5 bases). V was trimmed by 2 bases and J by 7 bases, leaving 21 bases between them. The CDR3 sequence is 16 residues long. From germline, CDR1 is SGDLS and CDR2 YYNGEE. This chain's CDR3 is CASSVGGTTPEFEAFF. The CDR3, as DNA: TGTGCCAGCAGCGTTGGCGGGACCACACCCGAATTTGAAGCTTTCTTT.

This chain uses TRBV6-1 with TRBJ2-7; 7 bases line up with TRBD2. CDR3 size: 15 residues. Trimming took 2 bases from V and 2 from J; bases not matched to a gene: 6. Germline V gene sequence: CDR1 MNHNS, CDR2 SASEGT. In nucleotides, the CDR3 is TGTGCCAGCAGTGAATGGGCGGGGGAGACCTACGAGCAGTACTTC. Translating gives CASSEWAGETYEQYF.

This chain links TRBV6-5 with TRBJ1-1; D unclear. The V end lost 6 bases, the J end lost 5 bases, and 16 bases lay between the germline ends. The CDR3 has 14 residues. Germline V gene data show CDR1 as MNHEY and CDR2 as SVGAGI. The CDR3 is CASSHRRGETEAFF. The CDR3, as DNA: TGTGCCAGCAGCCATCGACGGGGAGAGACTGAAGCTTTCTTT.

This chain joins TRBV2 and TRBJ2-2; D remains unclear. The germline V gene encodes CDR1 SNHLY and CDR2 FYNNEI. This CDR3 region has 15 residues. The V gene lost 0 bases and the J gene lost 2 bases, with 7 bases spanning the gap. DNA for the CDR3: TGTGCCAGCAGTGAAGCGGCGGTAAACACCGGGGAGCTGTTTTTT. Protein product: CASSEAAVNTGELFF.

The V and J genes are TRBV19 and TRBJ2-3; the D gene is possibly TRBD2 (7 bases). This CDR3 is 16 amino acids long. With 6 bases removed from V and 2 bases from J, the gap between germline ends came to 18 bases. Germline loops: CDR1 LNHDA, CDR2 SQIVND (reference sequence). This CDR3 reads CASSPVRGGLTDTQYF. DNA for the CDR3: TGTGCCAGTAGCCCGGTTAGGGGGGGCCTCACAGATACGCAGTATTTT.

The V gene is TRBV7-2, the J gene TRBJ2-5; D not certain. The V and J ends lost 6 bases and 7 bases respectively, with 12 bases between them. CDR3 length equals 12 residues. Looked up from germline, CDR1 is SGHTA and CDR2 is FQGNSA. The CDR3 DNA reads TGTGCCAGCAGGCGAGTAGGAGCGACCCAGTACTTC. Translation gives CASRRVGATQYF.

The V and J genes are TRBV5-1 and TRBJ2-2, with 8 nucleotides matching TRBD1. The germline gives CDR1 SGHRS, CDR2 YFSETQ. Unmatched junction bases numbered 9, after V lost 4 bases and J lost 4 bases. The CDR3 is made up of 16 amino acids. The CDR3 loop is CASSDRTGPGTGELFF. CDR3 DNA sequence: TGCGCCAGCAGCGACCGGACAGGGCCGGGCACCGGGGAGCTGTTTTTT.

The chain joins TRBV10-3 to TRBJ2-1; 10 bases match TRBD1. In germline, CDR1 is ENHRY, CDR2 SYGVKD. The CDR3 runs 15 residues. The junction had 8 bases not matched to a gene; V was cut back by 5 bases and J by 7 bases. CDR3 DNA: TGTGCCATCAGTTCCGACAGGGGGCTTGGTAATGAGCAGTTCTTC. This sequence encodes CAISSDRGLGNEQFF.